These 24 T cell receptor beta chains share one sample of origin, sequenced in a study of CD8 T cells in Susac syndrome. The authors reverse transcribed roughly 0.5 to 1 ug RNA with random hexamers. MiXCR, run by TCRdb on the immunoSEQ multiplex PCR reads, gives a single entry per CDR3 protein. Of approximately 170,000 distinct CDR3 sequences listed, approximately 90% are singletons. The sample consisted of CD4+ T cells from PBMCs. These receptors were obtained from a human donor in good health.

This clonotype has just a few counts. This chain connects TRBV27 to TRBJ2-7; perhaps TRBD1 as D (5 bases). CDR1 MNHEY and CDR2 SMNVEV come from the germline V gene (reference sequence). The CDR3 is made up of 14 amino acids. The V end lost 4 bases, the J end lost 2 bases, and 12 bases lay between the germline ends. Here the CDR3 reads CASSWTRGTYEQYF. CDR3 sequence (DNA): TGTGCCAGCAGTTGGACAAGGGGTACCTACGAGCAGTACTTC.

The chain links TRBV28 to TRBJ1-1; unclear D gene. This CDR3 spans 16 amino acids. Trimming shortened V by 3 bases and J by 2 bases, and 16 bases separated the two germline ends. Germline CDR1 is MDHEN and CDR2 is SYDVKM. This CDR3 is CASSFWRAAGNTEAFF. The CDR3 region has the DNA TGTGCCAGCAGTTTTTGGAGGGCAGCAGGAAACACTGAAGCTTTCTTT.

In this sample, this clonotype turned up once. This chain links TRBV20-1 with TRBJ2-1, with 9 bases lining up with TRBD2. The CDR3 runs 14 residues. Looked up from germline, CDR1 is DFQATT and CDR2 is SNEGSKA (reference sequence). V lost 3 bases and J lost 6; bases outside the gene matches: 6. Here the CDR3 DNA reads TGCAGTGCTAGGAAACCGGGACTAGCCAATGAGCAGTTCTTC. Its protein product is CSARKPGLANEQFF.

The gene calls are TRBV12-5 and TRBJ2-3, with D tentatively TRBD2 (5 bases). Germline-derived CDR1 and CDR2 are LGHNT and FRNRAP. The V and J ends lost 10 bases and 0 bases respectively, with 20 bases between them. CDR3 size: 16 residues. The CDR3 is CATERVGYTSTDTQYF. In DNA, the CDR3 is TGTGCTACCGAGAGGGTGGGGTACACTAGCACAGATACGCAGTATTTT.

This chain links TRBV9 with TRBJ2-2, with D unclear. The CDR3 consists of 13 residues. CDR1 and CDR2 (germline): SGDLS, YYNGEE. V was shortened by 0 bases and J by 4 bases, with 4 bases between the two germline ends. The DNA for the CDR3 is TGTGCCAGCAGCGTAGTAGTCACCGGGGAGCTGTTTTTT. It codes for CASSVVVTGELFF.

This clonotype was counted once. The chain carries TRBV19 and TRBJ2-1, with unresolved D. Germline loops: CDR1 LNHDA, CDR2 SQIVND (reference sequence). The ends were cut back, 6 bases at V and 0 bases at J, with 9 bases in the middle. The CDR3 runs to 14 residues. CDR3 sequence: CASSRASSYNEQFF. The CDR3 DNA reads as TGTGCCAGTAGCCGGGCGAGCTCCTACAATGAGCAGTTCTTC. The full variable domain, rest sourced from reference TRBV19 and TRBJ2-1, is DGGITQSPKYLFRKEGQNVTLSCEQNLNHDAMYWYRQDPGQGLRLIYYSQIVNDFQKGDIAEGYSVSREKKESFPLTVTSAQKNPTAFYLCASSRASSYNEQFFGPGTRLTVL.

The genes are TRBV28 and TRBJ1-1; D might be TRBD1 (6 bases). Trimming took 7 bases from V and 5 from J, leaving 11 bases between them. This CDR3 region has 12 residues. Per germline, CDR1 MDHEN and CDR2 SYDVKM. The CDR3 loop reads CASTERGTEAFF. In DNA, the CDR3 is TGTGCCAGCACCGAAAGGGGGACTGAAGCTTTCTTT.

CDR3 nucleotides: TGTGCCAGCAGCCCCCTTAGAAGCTCTGGGGCCAACGTCCTGACTTTC. The encoded protein is CASSPLRSSGANVLTF. V usage is TRBV11-2 and J usage is TRBJ2-6; D not certain. V gave up 5 bases and J gave up 0 bases, with 11 bases separating them. The CDR3 runs to 16 residues. CDR1 and CDR2 (germline): SGHAT, FQNNGV.

This clonotype was found once. V usage is TRBV7-2 and J usage is TRBJ2-5; possible D gene TRBD1, 5 bases. The V end lost 5 bases, the J end lost 6 bases, and 10 bases lay between the germline ends. Germline CDR1 is SGHTA and CDR2 is FQGNSA. The CDR3 length is 12 residues. The CDR3 loop reads CASSRRGKTQYF. The CDR3 DNA reads as TGTGCCAGCAGCCGAAGGGGAAAGACCCAGTACTTC.

The rearrangement links TRBV28 to TRBJ2-3, with TRBD2 matching over 7 bases. The V segment lost 3 bases and the J segment 10 bases; nucleotides outside the gene matches: 4. The CDR3 has 12 amino acids. Germline CDR1 is MDHEN and CDR2 is SYDVKM. The CDR3, as DNA: TGTGCCAGCAGTTTGGGGGGGATATCGCAGTATTTT. This sequence encodes CASSLGGISQYF.

The genes are TRBV28 and TRBJ1-2; D is perhaps TRBD1 (5 bases). Trimming left V 5 bases short and J 4 bases short, with 11 bases between. CDR3 length equals 13 residues. Germline V CDR1 and CDR2: MDHEN, SYDVKM. The CDR3 here is CASSEDTVYGYTF. CDR3 nucleotides: TGTGCCAGCAGTGAGGACACCGTCTATGGCTACACCTTC.

The chain has TRBV12-3 or TRBV12-4 and TRBJ1-3, with 7 bases that match TRBD1. The ends lost 5 bases at V and 11 bases at J; junction bases unmatched: 15. This CDR3 has 15 amino acids. The DNA of the CDR3 is TGTGCCAGCAGTCCACGACAGGGAGCTACCGGACCCATATATTTT. Protein: CASSPRQGATGPIYF.

The rearrangement joins TRBV5-1 to TRBJ2-5, with TRBD1 identical over 8 bases. J gave up 1 base and V 0 bases, and 2 bases lay outside the gene matches. Per germline, CDR1 SGHRS and CDR2 YFSETQ. CDR3 size: 15 residues. CDR3 bases: TGCGCCAGCAGCTTGGGGGACAGGATCCAAGAGACCCAGTACTTC. This gives the protein CASSLGDRIQETQYF.

The table lists this clonotype with a count of one. The chain couples TRBV7-9 to TRBJ2-7; tentative D call: TRBD1 (5 bases). This CDR3 is built from 13 residues. Germline V gene sequence: CDR1 SEHNR, CDR2 FQNEAQ (reference sequence). With 1 base removed from V and 5 bases from J, the gap between germline ends came to 9 bases. The CDR3 loop is CASSLGRVDEQYF. The CDR3 bases are TGTGCCAGCAGCTTAGGCAGGGTCGACGAGCAGTACTTC.

In this sample, this clonotype turned up once. The chain recombines TRBV5-1 with TRBJ1-2; D gene ambiguous. In germline, CDR1 is SGHRS, CDR2 YFSETQ. The CDR3 has 12 residues. Trimming stripped 0 bases from V and 2 bases from J, with 2 bases between. DNA of the CDR3: TGCGCCAGCAGCTTGGAGAACTATGGCTACACCTTC. Protein sequence: CASSLENYGYTF.

The rearrangement joins TRBV20-1 to TRBJ1-1; D may be TRBD1 (5 bases). V was shortened by 5 bases and J by 7 bases, with 14 bases between the two germline ends. Germline CDR1 and CDR2: DFQATT and SNEGSKA (reference sequence). The length of the CDR3 is 12 residues. CDR3 bases: TGCAGTGCTGGGAGACCAGGGTTTGAAGCTTTCTTT. Protein product: CSAGRPGFEAFF.

The chain couples TRBV2 to TRBJ2-6; 7 positions agree with TRBD1. J was trimmed by 2 bases and V by 2 bases; bases with no gene match: 0. The CDR3 length is 15 residues. Germline assignment: CDR1 SNHLY and CDR2 FYNNEI. In DNA, the CDR3 is TGTGCCAGCAGTGAAACAGGGGCTGGGGCCAACGTCCTGACTTTC. It is translated as CASSETGAGANVLTF.

The chain links TRBV29-1 to TRBJ2-3, with D perhaps matching TRBD1 (6 bases). The CDR3 spans 14 residues. Trimming took 4 bases from V and 1 from J, leaving 12 bases between them. Germline V gene sequence: CDR1 SQVTM, CDR2 ANQGSEA. CDR3 amino acids: CSVGQGWGTDTQYF. The DNA of the CDR3 is TGCAGCGTTGGCCAGGGGTGGGGCACAGATACGCAGTATTTT.

This chain links TRBV5-4 with TRBJ2-5; 10 positions agree with TRBD2. CDR3 size: 17 residues. The junction had 14 bases not matched to a gene; V was cut back by 7 bases and J by 2 bases. From germline, CDR1 is SGHNT and CDR2 YYREEE (reference sequence). This CDR3 reads CASGPYVPSGGQETQYF. CDR3 coding DNA: TGTGCCAGCGGGCCATATGTTCCTAGCGGGGGACAAGAGACCCAGTACTTC.

J is TRBJ2-7 and V is TRBV27; 8 positions match TRBD2. With V trimmed by 3 bases and J by 6 bases, 4 bases remained unmatched. Looked up from germline, CDR1 is MNHEY and CDR2 is SMNVEV (reference sequence). The CDR3 has 13 amino acids. This CDR3 is CASSFKRGGEQYF. DNA for the CDR3: TGTGCCAGCAGTTTTAAACGGGGGGGCGAGCAGTACTTC.

The rearrangement links TRBV2 to TRBJ2-7; either TRBD1 or TRBD2 may supply D (5 bases each). CDR1 is SNHLY and CDR2 is FYNNEI in the germline V gene. Trimming cost V 6 bases and J 2 bases, with 11 bases left between them. The CDR3 spans 13 residues. The CDR3 is CASSGDGTYEQYF. The CDR3 nucleotides are TGTGCCAGCAGCGGGGACGGCACCTACGAGCAGTACTTC.

The V call is TRBV12-3 or TRBV12-4, the J call TRBJ2-2; 9 bases line up with TRBD2. The CDR3 runs to 15 residues. Unmatched junction bases numbered 7, after V lost 5 bases and J lost 6 bases. The CDR3 is CASSHSGSAAGELFF. CDR3 coding DNA: TGTGCCAGCAGTCATAGCGGGAGTGCGGCCGGGGAGCTGTTTTTT.

This chain's CDR3 is CASSQLGLAGDETQYF. In DNA, the CDR3 is TGTGCCAGCAGCCAACTGGGACTAGCGGGAGATGAGACCCAGTACTTC. This chain uses TRBV3-1 with TRBJ2-5; 14 bases match TRBD2. The ends lost 2 bases at V and 5 bases at J; junction bases unmatched: 4. Germline V lookup: CDR1 LGHDT, CDR2 YNNKEL (reference sequence). CDR3 size: 16 residues.

The rearrangement uses TRBV28 and TRBJ2-3; TRBD1 is a possible D gene (7 bases). The V end was cut by 3 bases, the J end by 5 bases, with 12 bases between. Germline lookup yields CDR1 MDHEN and CDR2 SYDVKM. This CDR3 comprises 14 residues. This CDR3 reads CASSLAGGGDTQYF. Here the CDR3 DNA reads TGTGCCAGCAGTTTGGCAGGGGGAGGAGATACGCAGTATTTT.